The next 15 T cell receptor beta chains were all read from a single sample in a study of blood T cell repertoires in COVID-19. Generated by immunoSEQ multiplex PCR, the TCRdb table keeps only in-frame clones and is missing some. Of 93,000 or so clones detected, approximately 88% appear once; the ten largest clones hold around 3.7%. The sequencing input was peripheral blood. The receptors were sampled from a woman in her fifties or sixties with acute or convalescent COVID-19.

V and J are TRBV27 and TRBJ1-4; 8 bases agree with TRBD1. The germline gives CDR1 MNHEY, CDR2 SMNVEV (reference sequence). This CDR3 is 20 amino acids long. Trimming cost V 6 bases and J 0 bases; bases outside gene matches: 18. CDR3 region: CASSPVAARGLGSTNEKLFF. DNA of the CDR3: TGTGCCAGCAGCCCGGTGGCGGCCAGGGGGCTGGGTTCAACTAATGAAAAACTGTTTTTT.

The chain has TRBV28 and TRBJ2-5; 10 nucleotides align to TRBD1. From germline, CDR1 is MDHEN and CDR2 SYDVKM. The CDR3 covers 19 residues. V was pared by 4 bases and J by 5 bases, with 19 bases of the junction left unmatched. CDR3 sequence reads: CASSSRIRDRGLRRETQYF. In DNA, the CDR3 is TGTGCCAGCAGTTCGCGAATCCGGGACAGGGGCTTAAGGAGGGAGACCCAGTACTTC.

This rearrangement joins TRBV18 to TRBJ2-3; D not certain. Germline V gene data show CDR1 as KGHSH and CDR2 as LQKENI. The CDR3 sequence is 13 residues long. The germline V and J ends were trimmed by 3 bases and 4 bases, with 8 bases remaining between them. CDR3 loop: CASSPSLSDTQYF. The CDR3 DNA reads TGTGCCAGCTCACCCTCCCTCTCAGATACGCAGTATTTT.

CDR3 region: CASSLEMAQHF. As DNA, the CDR3 is TGTGCCAGCAGTTTAGAGATGGCCCAGCATTTT. V gene TRBV28 combines with J gene TRBJ1-5; D remains ambiguous. CDR3 length: 11 residues. The V and J ends lost 2 bases and 11 bases respectively, with 7 bases between them. The germline V gene encodes CDR1 MDHEN and CDR2 SYDVKM.

The chain is built from TRBV28 and TRBJ2-7, with a tentative D call TRBD1 (5 bases). This CDR3 has 16 residues. V lost 6 bases and J 0 bases, leaving 18 bases between the germline ends. Looked up from germline, CDR1 is MDHEN and CDR2 is SYDVKM. The CDR3 DNA is TGTGCCAGCAGCCCAACTTCAGGGTGGAGCTCCTACGAGCAGTACTTC. This gives the protein CASSPTSGWSSYEQYF.

The chain carries TRBV4-1 and TRBJ1-3; unclear D gene. V lost 1 base to trimming and J lost 8 bases, with 12 bases between them. Germline CDR1 reads MGHRA; CDR2 reads YSYEKL. The CDR3 runs to 14 residues. The CDR3 spells CASSQVGSVDTIYF. The CDR3 DNA reads TGCGCCAGCAGCCAAGTCGGGTCAGTGGACACCATATATTTT.

The chain uses TRBV5-1 and TRBJ2-7; tentatively, D is TRBD2 (6 bases). The V end was cut by 0 bases, the J end by 5 bases, with 18 bases between. The CDR3 totals 16 residues. CDR1 is SGHRS, CDR2 YFSETQ, per germline. CDR3 sequence reads: CASSLGAGVSRDEQYF. DNA of the CDR3: TGCGCCAGCAGCTTGGGAGCGGGCGTATCGAGGGACGAGCAGTACTTC.

The rearrangement links TRBV28 to TRBJ2-7; weak D call: TRBD1 (6 bases). CDR3 size: 16 residues. Germline V gene data show CDR1 as MDHEN and CDR2 as SYDVKM. The V and J ends lost 10 bases and 0 bases respectively, with 22 bases between them. The CDR3 sequence: CATTLSGQGFSYEQYF. The CDR3 nucleotides read TGTGCCACCACACTCTCGGGCCAGGGGTTCTCCTACGAGCAGTACTTC.

This clone was recorded only once. V and J are TRBV5-6 and TRBJ1-4; TRBD1 aligns across 9 bases. Per the germline V gene, CDR1 is SGHDT and CDR2 is YYEEEE. With 5 bases clipped from V and 7 bases from J, the junction kept 6 bases outside the gene matches. The CDR3 covers 14 residues. CDR3 coding DNA: TGTGCCAGCAGATTACAGGGGGCGCGTGAAAAACTGTTTTTT. Protein: CASRLQGAREKLFF. Supplemented by reference TRBV5-6 and TRBJ1-4, the full variable domain reads DAGVTQSPTHLIKTRGQQVTLRCSPKSGHDTVSWYQQALGQGPQFIFQYYEEEERQRGNFPDRFSGHQFPNYSSELNVNALLLGDSALYLCASRLQGAREKLFFGSGTQLSVL.

This clone is a singleton in its sample. This sequence joins TRBV19 and TRBJ2-3, with D perhaps matching TRBD1 (5 bases). Trimming cost V 3 bases and J 2 bases, with 12 bases left between them. The CDR3 covers 15 residues. Looked up from germline, CDR1 is LNHDA and CDR2 is SQIVND (reference sequence). CDR3 residues: CASSIVGAFTDTQYF. The CDR3, as DNA: TGTGCCAGTAGTATCGTTGGGGCCTTCACAGATACGCAGTATTTT.

The sample holds one count of this clone. The V call is TRBV6-1, the J call TRBJ2-4, with a weak D call TRBD2 (5 bases). Trimming left V 2 bases short and J 4 bases short, with 6 bases between. This CDR3 contains 13 residues. The V gene's germline CDR1 is MNHNS and CDR2 SASEGT. CDR3 nucleotides: TGTGCCAGCAGTGAATCGGGGAAAAACATTCAGTACTTC. As protein: CASSESGKNIQYF.

The chain links TRBV5-1 to TRBJ2-1; TRBD2 agrees at 8 bases. After removal of 3 bases from V and 3 bases from J, the junction contained 2 bases not matched to a gene. Germline V CDR1 and CDR2: SGHRS, YFSETQ. This CDR3 has 14 residues. CDR3 sequence (DNA): TGCGCCAGCAGCTCTACTAGCGGCTACAATGAGCAGTTCTTC. This translates into CASSSTSGYNEQFF.

The V call is TRBV7-9, the J call TRBJ2-1; the D is unclear. CDR3 length: 12 residues. Germline CDR1 is SEHNR and CDR2 is FQNEAQ (reference sequence). V was cut by 4 bases and J by 7 bases, with 8 bases left in between. The CDR3 spells CASSSNSNEQFF. The CDR3 DNA is TGTGCCAGCAGCTCCAACTCGAATGAGCAGTTCTTC.

The chain links TRBV7-3 to TRBJ1-2; 8 bases line up with TRBD1. Germline V CDR1 and CDR2: SGHTA, FQGTGA. This CDR3 is 13 amino acids long. With 3 bases clipped from V and 10 bases from J, the junction kept 7 bases outside the gene matches. The CDR3 reads CASSFGQGAAYTF. The CDR3 coding sequence is TGTGCCAGCAGCTTCGGGCAGGGGGCCGCCTACACCTTC.

The chain joins TRBV12-5 to TRBJ2-2, with TRBD1 identical over 7 bases. CDR3 length: 12 amino acids. CDR1 and CDR2 (germline): LGHNT, FRNRAP. V was clipped by 6 bases and J by 6 bases; unmatched bases: 1. The CDR3 reads CASGDRAGELFF. DNA for the CDR3: TGTGCTAGTGGCGACAGGGCCGGGGAGCTGTTTTTT.